The sequence of this T cell receptor (beta chain) was determined in a study of shared clonotypes between healthy human individuals (TCRdb year 2020). Describing the broader study: A few men and a couple of women, aged 18 to 49 years, made up the cohort. Between about 0.9 and 10 billion PBMCs per donor were obtained by leukapheresis. To increase sequencing depth and limit assay-specific biases, TCR repertoire library preparation and sequencing were carried out by different laboratories using diverse techniques. For each donor, three plates each were used for CD4 naive and CD4 memory, two plates were used for CD8 naive, and one plate was used for CD8 memory. The study deeply sequenced blood TCR repertoires of about five healthy adults to estimate repertoire size and the extent of clonotype sharing between individuals.

Donors were healthy HIV-negative adults with no recently reported acute infections or vaccinations. All donors were Caucasian adults living in Nashville, Tennessee, USA. Magnetic negative selection was used to enrich CD4+ T cells, after which naive cells were positively selected on CD45RA and the negative fraction became the memory subset. Blood was collected by leukapheresis, and PBMCs were isolated by Ficoll-Histopaque density gradient centrifugation and then cryopreserved in liquid nitrogen vapor phase. Purity and quantity of every magnetically sorted T cell population were checked by analytical flow cytometry. Genomic DNA was isolated from every sorted fraction and measured by UV absorbance on a Nanodrop 2000c. Broad study findings and their caveats: Sharing across a handful of donors was observed for approximately 5% of naive CD4, over 3% of naive CD8, over 2% of memory CD4, and approximately 0.41% of memory CD8 clonotypes. Sampling was limited to blood, and TCR repertoires in tissue likely differ from TCR repertoires in blood. Based on pairwise subsampling, the degree of clonotype sharing among donors was expected to be affected by sequencing depth. Compared with non-shared clonotypes, clonotypes shared by all four sorted-subset donors had higher generation probabilities. The genetic and exposure-history diversity represented was limited by the small number of donors. Naive subsets generally had larger estimated clonotype richness than memory subsets. Even with the large sequencing depth, rarefaction of the sorted-subset datasets indicated that sequencing was incomplete.

This clone was found once. Its antigen has not been determined. No much larger clone exists at a distance of one base, and base qualities are not known. Using the deep immunoSEQ assay, multiplex PCR amplified TCR CDR3 regions from genomic DNA. Genomic DNA extracted from each cell subset was distributed evenly over all wells of several immunoSEQ 96-well plates, and each plate served as one replicate. For sorted subsets, about 0.2 ug genomic DNA, equal to about 30,000 T cell genomes, was loaded into each replicate PCR. The purified libraries were quantified using a Qubit 3.0 fluorometer, sized with a Bioanalyzer 2100, and then quantified again using the KAPA Library Quantification kit. Every immunoSEQ 96-well plate was sequenced on a dedicated single-read 150-cycle Illumina NextSeq 550 flow cell. Concerning the study's data processing: Because only junctional sequences without quality scores were contained in the immunoSEQ output, filtering matching that applied to full-length reads could not be performed. To assign V/J genes and CDR3, sequences were annotated using PyIR, a Python wrapper for IgBLAST v1.9, with IMGT germline references. Reads were removed for weak V/J assignments (E-value above 1e-6), missing CDR3, stop codons, out-of-frame junctions, or ambiguous translated residues. A V3J clonotype was defined by an identical inferred V gene, J gene, and CDR3 amino acid sequence. Percentage overlap between repertoires was calculated by dividing the number of shared unique clonotypes by the size of the smaller repertoire. RTK rarefaction, the Chao1 estimator, and Recon v2.1 estimates of unobserved clonotypes were used to assess repertoire richness. Generation probabilities were computed with OLGA for all TCRbeta clonotypes obtained by the gDNA method from four donors. The table was pulled from immuneACCESS by TCRdb, which kept in-frame rearrangements only. Such tables lose some clones; where checked, under half of the loss comes from unresolved V genes, and the rest has no known cause. That table furnishes V, J and clone size, whereas the DNA furnished D and trimming. The sample table contains 2,500,000 or so clones; only one count was recorded for around 90% of them. Over 0.12% of the sample is held by the ten biggest clonotypes.

Sequenced: naive CD4+ T cells sorted from blood. The meaning of the sample's cell subset or site label: CD45RA+ positively selected. This receptor was identified in a young man in good health.

The CDR3 in this case is CASSYYDGNEKLFF. The nucleotide sequence reads as follows: TGTGCCAGCAGTTACTACGACGGTAATGAAAAACTGTTTTTT. The rearranged segments are TRBV6-6 and TRBJ1-4, with the D gene call left open. The germline V gene (reference sequence) supplies CDR1 MNHNY and CDR2 SVGAGI. V is clipped by 1 base and J by 4 bases, and the sequence between their germline boundaries is 7 bases long. From the cysteine through the phenylalanine, the CDR3 covers 14 amino acids. Only CDR3 DNA is held: 42 bases, read in frame from base 1.